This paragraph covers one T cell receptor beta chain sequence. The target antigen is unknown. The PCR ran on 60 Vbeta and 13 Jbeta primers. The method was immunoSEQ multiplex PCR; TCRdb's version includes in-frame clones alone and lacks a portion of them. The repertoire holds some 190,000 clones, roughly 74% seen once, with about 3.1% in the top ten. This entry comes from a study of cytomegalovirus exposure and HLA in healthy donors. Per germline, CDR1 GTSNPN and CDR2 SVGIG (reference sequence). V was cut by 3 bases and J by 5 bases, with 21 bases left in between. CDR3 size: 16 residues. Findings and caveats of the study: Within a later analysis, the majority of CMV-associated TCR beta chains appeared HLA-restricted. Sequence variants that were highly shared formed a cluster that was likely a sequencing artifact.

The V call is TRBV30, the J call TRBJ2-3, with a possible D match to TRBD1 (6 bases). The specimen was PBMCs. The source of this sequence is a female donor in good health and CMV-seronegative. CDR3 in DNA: TGTGCCTGGAGCCTAAGGGGAGCAGGGGCTGGAGATACGCAGTATTTT. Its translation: CAWSLRGAGAGDTQYF. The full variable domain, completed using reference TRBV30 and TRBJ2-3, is SQTIHQWPATLVQPVGSPLSLECTVEGTSNPNLYWYRQAAGRGLQLLFYSVGIGQISSEVPQNLSASRPQDRQFILSSKKLLLSDSGFYLCAWSLRGAGAGDTQYFGPGTRLTVL.